These 5 T cell receptor beta chains came from one sample sequenced in a study of T cells expressing NK-cell markers. TCRdb re-called the 5' RACE reads, yielding one record per CDR3 amino acid sequence without DNA. Its clone listing holds roughly 430,000 distinct CDR3 sequences. Input material: blood T cells: a sorted CD56 or NKG2C T cell subset, CD4+ or CD8+ T cells, or bulk PBMC T cells (not recorded which). The source is a woman between 18 and 70 years old in good health.

The rearrangement uses TRBV12-3 or TRBV12-4 and TRBJ1-6; TCRdb designates TRBD1, a call that cannot be tested without DNA. The CDR3 has 14 amino acids. This chain's CDR3 is CASRLSGFHSPLHF.

V and J are TRBV5-1 and TRBJ2-1; without DNA, the TCRdb call of TRBD2 cannot be checked. The CDR3 contains 12 residues. CDR1 is SGHRS and CDR2 is YFSETQ in the germline V gene. This CDR3 is CASRRESDEQFF.

The chain recombines TRBV7-8 with TRBJ1-3; checking the TCRdb D call of TRBD1 is not possible without DNA. The germline V gene has CDR1 SGHVS and CDR2 FQNEAQ. The CDR3 covers 16 residues. The CDR3 loop is CASSYRVPPLENTIYF.

This chain connects TRBV7-3 to TRBJ2-1; TCRdb indicates TRBD2, and absent DNA this call remains unverified. Germline lookup yields CDR1 SGHTA and CDR2 FQGTGA. There are 19 residues in the CDR3. The CDR3 loop is CASSLMPSLHTSSYNEQFF. The whole variable domain, remainder taken from reference TRBV7-3 and TRBJ2-1, is GAGVSQTPSNKVTEKGKYVELRCDPISGHTALYWYRQSLGQGPEFLIYFQGTGAADDSGLPNDRFFAVRPEGSVSTLKIQRTERGDSAVYLCASSLMPSLHTSSYNEQFFGPGTRLTVL.

CDR3 sequence: CSAAEASVVFEQFF. This chain connects TRBV20-1 to TRBJ2-1. The CDR3 has 14 residues. Per the germline V gene, CDR1 is DFQATT and CDR2 is SNEGSKA (reference sequence).